This T cell receptor (beta chain) was sequenced for a study of shared clonotypes between healthy human individuals. About the study: Three plates each covered CD4 naive and memory; CD8 naive two, CD8 memory one.

CDR1 MDHEN and CDR2 SYDVKM come from the germline V gene. The CDR3 covers 16 residues. V lost 5 bases to trimming and J lost 1 base, with 15 bases between them. The study ran the assay at deep level. Using immunoSEQ multiplex PCR, the repertoire was profiled, and TCRdb retains in-frame clones only, with some absent. Counted here are under 2.5 million clones, roughly 92% occurring once; the ten biggest clones make up more than 0.35%. The chain combines TRBV28 with TRBJ1-5; tentative D call: TRBD1 (6 bases). The clonotype originates from a man between 18 and 29 years old in good health. Some clones in this sample may be carry-over from other donors' samples. Sequencing was performed on naive CD4+ T cells from PBMCs. Subset given: CD45RA+ positively selected. CDR3 residues: CASSTHRDGSNQPQHF. The CDR3 coding sequence is TGTGCCAGCAGTACCCACAGGGACGGGAGCAATCAGCCCCAGCATTTT.